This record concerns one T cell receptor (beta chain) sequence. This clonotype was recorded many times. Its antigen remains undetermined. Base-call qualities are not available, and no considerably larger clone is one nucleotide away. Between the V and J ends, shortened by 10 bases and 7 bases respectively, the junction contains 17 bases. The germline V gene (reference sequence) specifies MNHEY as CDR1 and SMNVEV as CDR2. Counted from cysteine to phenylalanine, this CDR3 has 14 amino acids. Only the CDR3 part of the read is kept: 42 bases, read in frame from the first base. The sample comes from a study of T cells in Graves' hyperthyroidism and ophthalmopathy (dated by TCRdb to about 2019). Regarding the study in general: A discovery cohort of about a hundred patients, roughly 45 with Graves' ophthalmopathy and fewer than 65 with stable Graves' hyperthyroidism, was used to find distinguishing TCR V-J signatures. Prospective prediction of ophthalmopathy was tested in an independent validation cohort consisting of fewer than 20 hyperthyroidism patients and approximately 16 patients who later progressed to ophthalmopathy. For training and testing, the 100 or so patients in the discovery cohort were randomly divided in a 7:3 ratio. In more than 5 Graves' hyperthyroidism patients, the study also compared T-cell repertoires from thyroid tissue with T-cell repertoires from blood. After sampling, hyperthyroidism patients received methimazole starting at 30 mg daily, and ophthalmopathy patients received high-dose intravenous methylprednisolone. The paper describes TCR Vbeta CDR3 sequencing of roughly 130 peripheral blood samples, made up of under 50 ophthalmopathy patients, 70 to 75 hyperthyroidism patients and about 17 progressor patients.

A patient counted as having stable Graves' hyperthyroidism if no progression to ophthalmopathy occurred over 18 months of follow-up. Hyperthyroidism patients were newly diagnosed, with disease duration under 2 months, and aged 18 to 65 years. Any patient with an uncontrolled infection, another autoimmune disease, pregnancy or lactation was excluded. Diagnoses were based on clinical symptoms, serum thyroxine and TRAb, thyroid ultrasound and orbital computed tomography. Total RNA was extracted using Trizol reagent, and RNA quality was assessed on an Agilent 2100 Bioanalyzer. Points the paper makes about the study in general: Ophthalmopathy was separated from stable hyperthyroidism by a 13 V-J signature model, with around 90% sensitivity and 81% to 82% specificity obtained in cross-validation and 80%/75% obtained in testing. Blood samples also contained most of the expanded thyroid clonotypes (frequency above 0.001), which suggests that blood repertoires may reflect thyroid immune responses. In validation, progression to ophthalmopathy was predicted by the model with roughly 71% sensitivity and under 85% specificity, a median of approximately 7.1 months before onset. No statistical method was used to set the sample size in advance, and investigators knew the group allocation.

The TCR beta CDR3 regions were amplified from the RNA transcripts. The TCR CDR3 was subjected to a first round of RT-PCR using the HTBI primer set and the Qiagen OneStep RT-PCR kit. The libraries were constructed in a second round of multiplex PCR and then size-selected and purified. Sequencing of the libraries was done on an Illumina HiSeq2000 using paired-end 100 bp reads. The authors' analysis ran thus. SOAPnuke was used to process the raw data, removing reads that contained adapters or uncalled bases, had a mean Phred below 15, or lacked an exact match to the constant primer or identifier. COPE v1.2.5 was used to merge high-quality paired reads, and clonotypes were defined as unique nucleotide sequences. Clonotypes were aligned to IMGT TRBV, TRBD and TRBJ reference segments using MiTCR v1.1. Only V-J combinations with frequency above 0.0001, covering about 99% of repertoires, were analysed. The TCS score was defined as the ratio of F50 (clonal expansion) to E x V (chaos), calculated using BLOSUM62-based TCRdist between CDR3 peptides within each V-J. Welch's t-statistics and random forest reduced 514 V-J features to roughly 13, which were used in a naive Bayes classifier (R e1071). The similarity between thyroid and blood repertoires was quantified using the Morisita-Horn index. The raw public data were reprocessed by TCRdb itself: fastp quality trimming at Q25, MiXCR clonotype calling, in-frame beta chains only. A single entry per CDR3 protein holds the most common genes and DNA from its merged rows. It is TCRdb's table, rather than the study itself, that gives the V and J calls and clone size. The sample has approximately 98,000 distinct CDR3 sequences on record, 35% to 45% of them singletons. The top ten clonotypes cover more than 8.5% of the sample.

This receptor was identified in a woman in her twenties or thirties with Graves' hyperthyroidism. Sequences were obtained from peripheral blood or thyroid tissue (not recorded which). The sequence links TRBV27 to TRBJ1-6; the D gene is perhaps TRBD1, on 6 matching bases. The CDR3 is CATNGGHINSPLHF. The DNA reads TGTGCCACCAACGGGGGACACATCAATTCACCCCTCCACTTT.